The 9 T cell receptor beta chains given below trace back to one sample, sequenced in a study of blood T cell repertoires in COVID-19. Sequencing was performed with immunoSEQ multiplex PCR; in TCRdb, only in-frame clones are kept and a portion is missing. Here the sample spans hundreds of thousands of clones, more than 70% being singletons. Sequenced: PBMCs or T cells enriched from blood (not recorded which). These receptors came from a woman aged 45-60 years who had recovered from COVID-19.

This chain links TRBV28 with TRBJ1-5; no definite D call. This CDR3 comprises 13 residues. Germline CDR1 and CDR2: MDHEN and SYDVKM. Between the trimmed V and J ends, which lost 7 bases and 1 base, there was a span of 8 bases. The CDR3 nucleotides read TGTGCCAGCATCCGGGTGAGCAATCAGCCCCAGCATTTT. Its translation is CASIRVSNQPQHF.

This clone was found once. The CDR3 reads CASSLAGGYEQFF. The CDR3 bases are TGTGCCAGCAGCCTAGCGGGAGGTTATGAGCAGTTCTTC. The chain has TRBV5-6 and TRBJ2-1, with TRBD2 matching 11 bases. The CDR3 is 13 amino acids. Germline lookup yields CDR1 SGHDT and CDR2 YYEEEE. The J segment lost 8 bases and the V segment lost 4 bases, leaving 2 bases of the junction unmatched.

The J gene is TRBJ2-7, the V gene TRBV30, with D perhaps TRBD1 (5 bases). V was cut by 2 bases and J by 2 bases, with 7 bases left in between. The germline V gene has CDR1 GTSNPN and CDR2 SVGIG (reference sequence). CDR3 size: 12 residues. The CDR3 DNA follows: TGTGCCTGGAGTAGGGGAACCTACGAGCAGTACTTC. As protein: CAWSRGTYEQYF.

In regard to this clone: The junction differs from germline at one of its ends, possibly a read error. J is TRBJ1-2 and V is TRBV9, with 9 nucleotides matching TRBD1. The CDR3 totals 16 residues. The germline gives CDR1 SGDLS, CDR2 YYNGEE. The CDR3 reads CASSPGQGLTNYGYTF. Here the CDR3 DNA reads TGTGCTAGCAGCCCTGGACAGGGGCTGACTAACTATGGCTACACCTTC. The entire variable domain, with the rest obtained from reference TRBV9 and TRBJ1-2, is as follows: DSGVTQTPKHLITATGQRVTLRCSPRSGDLSVYWYQQSLDQGLQFLIQYYNGEERAKGNILERFSAQQFPDLHSELNLSSLELGDSALYFCASSPGQGLTNYGYTFGSGTRLTVV.

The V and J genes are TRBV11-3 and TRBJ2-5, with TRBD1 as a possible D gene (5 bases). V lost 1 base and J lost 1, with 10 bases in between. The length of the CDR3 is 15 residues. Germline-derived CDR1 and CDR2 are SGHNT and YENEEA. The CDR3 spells CASSLGGHTQETQYF. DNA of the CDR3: TGTGCCAGCAGCTTAGGTGGACACACCCAAGAGACCCAGTACTTC.

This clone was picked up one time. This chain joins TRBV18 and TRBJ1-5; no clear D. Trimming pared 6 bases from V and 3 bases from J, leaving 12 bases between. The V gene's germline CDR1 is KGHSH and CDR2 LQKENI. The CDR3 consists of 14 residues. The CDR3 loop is CASSLELSNQPQHF. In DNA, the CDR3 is TGTGCCAGCTCCCTAGAACTTTCCAATCAGCCCCAGCATTTT.

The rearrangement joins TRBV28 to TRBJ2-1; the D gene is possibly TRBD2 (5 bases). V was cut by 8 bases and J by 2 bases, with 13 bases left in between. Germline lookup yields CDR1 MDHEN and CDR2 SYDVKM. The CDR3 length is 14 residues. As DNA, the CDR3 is TGTGCCAGCCGAAGGAGGCCTACCTACAATGAGCAGTTCTTC. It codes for CASRRRPTYNEQFF. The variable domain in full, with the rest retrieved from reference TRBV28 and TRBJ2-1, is DVKVTQSSRYLVKRTGEKVFLECVQDMDHENMFWYRQDPGLGLRLIYFSYDVKMKEKGDIPEGYSVSREKKERFSLILESASTNQTSMYLCASRRRPTYNEQFFGPGTRLTVL.

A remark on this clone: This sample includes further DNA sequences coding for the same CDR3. CDR3: CASSQDRVSGNTIYF. The CDR3 nucleotides read TGTGCCAGCAGCCAAGACAGGGTTTCTGGAAACACCATATATTTT. This chain connects TRBV3-1 (or the pseudogene TRBV3-2) to TRBJ1-3; perhaps TRBD1 as D (5 bases). With 0 bases removed from V and 1 base from J, the gap between germline ends came to 7 bases. Per the germline V gene, CDR1 is LGHDT and CDR2 is YNNKEL (reference sequence). CDR3 length equals 15 residues.

The CDR3 DNA reads as TGTGCCAGCTCACCACCTGAGGCCAGGGGGCAGTGGGGCTACACCTTC. It yields the protein CASSPPEARGQWGYTF. The V call is TRBV18, the J call TRBJ1-2; 8 bases align to TRBD1. V dropped 0 bases and J dropped 8; count of bases not matched to a gene: 11. From germline, CDR1 is KGHSH and CDR2 LQKENI. The length of the CDR3 is 16 residues.